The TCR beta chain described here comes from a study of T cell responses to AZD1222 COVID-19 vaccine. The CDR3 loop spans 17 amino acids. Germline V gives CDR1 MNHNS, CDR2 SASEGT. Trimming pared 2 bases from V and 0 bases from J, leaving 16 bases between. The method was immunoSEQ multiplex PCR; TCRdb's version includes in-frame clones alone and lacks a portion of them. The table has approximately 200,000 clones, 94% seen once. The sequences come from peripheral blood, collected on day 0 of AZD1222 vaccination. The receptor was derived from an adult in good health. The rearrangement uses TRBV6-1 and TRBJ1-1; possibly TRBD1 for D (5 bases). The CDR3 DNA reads TGTGCCAGCAGTGAATGGCAGGGAAGGGGCATGAACACTGAAGCTTTCTTT. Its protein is CASSEWQGRGMNTEAFF.